The T cell receptor (beta chain) described here comes from a study of shared clonotypes between healthy human individuals. Background on the study: Per donor, three plates held CD4 naive cells, three held CD4 memory, two held CD8 naive and one held CD8 memory. The study, taken as a whole, reports: Large sequencing depth failed to make sorted-subset sequencing complete, rarefaction showed. Among non-shared clonotypes, generation probabilities were lower than among those shared by all four donors.

The V end lost 0 bases, the J end lost 5 bases, and 2 bases lay between the germline ends. The germline V gene has CDR1 ENHRY and CDR2 SYGVKD. The CDR3 sequence is 12 residues long. Sorted-subset replicate PCR reactions contained 200 ng DNA, corresponding to tens of thousands of T cell genomes. Clones were sequenced by immunoSEQ multiplex PCR, and TCRdb holds only the in-frame ones, with some missing. The profile shows millions of clones, around 95% of them singletons. Regarding this clone: Its antigen remains unidentified. This sample also contains other DNA sequences that code for the same CDR3.

V gene TRBV10-3 combines with J gene TRBJ1-5, with no clear D. The sequence was collected from a man between 18 and 35 years old in good health. The sample consisted of naive CD4+ T cells sorted from blood. Sample subset: CD45RA+ positively selected. The CDR3 DNA sequence: TGTGCCATCAGTGAGTCCGATCAGCCCCAGCATTTT. This gives the protein CAISESDQPQHF.